Below are 28 T cell receptor beta chains sequenced from a single sample in a study of monozygotic twins with inflammatory bowel disease. From the 5' RACE reads, TCRdb lists one entry per CDR3 protein and no DNA. The record lists fewer than 200,000 distinct CDR3 sequences, of which the ten most abundant hold about 2.4%. The sequenced sample consisted of blood. The receptors stem from a human donor with ulcerative colitis or Crohn's disease, or a healthy co-twin of an affected twin (not recorded which).

V and J are TRBV20-1 and TRBJ2-7; there is no DNA to check the TCRdb D call of TRBD2. The germline gives CDR1 DFQATT, CDR2 SNEGSKA (reference sequence). The CDR3 runs to 13 residues. CDR3 loop: CSQLGLSPYEQYF.

V is TRBV15 and J is TRBJ2-2; TCRdb indicates TRBD1, and absent DNA this call remains unverified. Germline V gene data show CDR1 as LNHNV and CDR2 as YYDKDF (reference sequence). CDR3 length: 15 amino acids. The CDR3 here is CATSGGTDNTGELFF.

The chain couples TRBV6-5 to TRBJ2-6; no DNA is available, so the TRBD1 call from TCRdb remains unchecked. CDR1 is MNHEY, CDR2 SVGAGI, per germline. The CDR3 consists of 16 residues. CDR3 sequence: CASSYGRGAGANVLTF.

The chain joins TRBV7-8 to TRBJ2-1. CDR1 is SGHVS, CDR2 FQNEAQ, per germline. The CDR3 covers 15 residues. The CDR3 reads CASSLGGNSYNEQFF.

J is TRBJ1-2 and V is TRBV5-1; absent DNA, TCRdb's TRBD1 call cannot be checked. The CDR3 extends over 13 amino acids. Looked up from germline, CDR1 is SGHRS and CDR2 is YFSETQ. The CDR3 is CASSLEGGDGYTF.

The chain employs TRBV20-1 and TRBJ1-5; the D call from TCRdb, TRBD1, cannot be confirmed without DNA. Germline V gene data show CDR1 as DFQATT and CDR2 as SNEGSKA (reference sequence). The CDR3 covers 14 residues. CDR3: CSASTGMSNQPQHF.

The rearrangement uses TRBV5-1 and TRBJ2-2; with no DNA, the TCRdb D assignment of TRBD2 cannot be verified. The CDR3 runs 14 residues. CDR1 and CDR2 from the germline V gene are SGHRS and YFSETQ. The CDR3 region is CASSLEGYGRELFF.

V and J are TRBV20-1 and TRBJ2-1; as DNA is missing, the TRBD2 call by TCRdb cannot be tested. The CDR3 extends over 15 amino acids. CDR1 and CDR2 from the germline V gene are DFQATT and SNEGSKA (reference sequence). CDR3 sequence: CSALGGESSYNEQFF.

This chain uses TRBV6-5 with TRBJ1-5; as DNA is missing, the TRBD1 call by TCRdb cannot be tested. CDR1 MNHEY and CDR2 SVGAGI come from the germline V gene. The CDR3 is 13 amino acids. CDR3 protein: CASSPGRNQPQHF.

The chain employs TRBV20-1 and TRBJ2-5. Germline CDR1 and CDR2: DFQATT and SNEGSKA (reference sequence). The CDR3 is 17 residues long. The CDR3 loop reads CSARSNRLEKLGETQYF.

The V gene is TRBV7-9, the J gene TRBJ2-1; no DNA is available, so the TRBD2 call from TCRdb remains unchecked. The germline V gene encodes CDR1 SEHNR and CDR2 FQNEAQ (reference sequence). CDR3 length: 16 amino acids. CDR3: CASRWPSSGHGNEQFF.

This chain joins TRBV4-1 and TRBJ2-3; absent DNA, TCRdb's TRBD2 call cannot be checked. The CDR3 has 20 residues. Germline V gives CDR1 MGHRA, CDR2 YSYEKL. CDR3 sequence: CASSQDSEREDFTFTDTQYF.

The CDR3 is CASSPPENREGGPGTGELFF. The J gene is TRBJ2-2, the V gene TRBV12-3 or TRBV12-4; TCRdb's D call, TRBD1, is unchecked because there is no DNA. The CDR3 extends over 20 amino acids.

The chain uses TRBV7-3 and TRBJ1-5; TCRdb's D gene call, TRBD1, goes unchecked for lack of DNA. The CDR3 loop spans 18 amino acids. Germline CDR1 SGHTA, CDR2 FQGTGA. CDR3 amino acids: CASSLEGEGGGDNQPQHF.

This rearrangement joins TRBV2 to TRBJ2-2; TCRdb names TRBD1, which stays unverified in the absence of DNA. Germline CDR1 and CDR2: SNHLY and FYNNEI. The CDR3 has 14 residues. The CDR3 sequence is CASMPRGRAGELFF.

The chain is built from TRBV5-1 and TRBJ2-2; TCRdb's D call of TRBD2 is untestable without DNA. The CDR3 is 16 residues long. The germline gives CDR1 SGHRS, CDR2 YFSETQ. The CDR3 sequence: CASSLVREGNTGELFF.

The rearrangement links TRBV6-5 to TRBJ2-7; without DNA, the TCRdb call of TRBD2 cannot be checked. CDR1 is MNHEY and CDR2 is SVGAGI in the germline V gene. The CDR3 runs 15 residues. Here the CDR3 reads CASSYIASGGYEQYF.

The chain joins TRBV9 to TRBJ2-1; absent DNA, TCRdb's TRBD2 call cannot be checked. Germline CDR1 and CDR2: SGDLS and YYNGEE. This CDR3 is built from 19 residues. The CDR3 region is CASSIDGRLAGGSGNEQFF.

The chain is built from TRBV5-1 and TRBJ2-1. Germline V gene sequence: CDR1 SGHRS, CDR2 YFSETQ. CDR3 length: 17 residues. The CDR3 sequence is CASSLDLTVSSYNEQFF. The full variable domain, rest sourced from reference TRBV5-1 and TRBJ2-1, is KAGVTQTPRYLIKTRGQQVTLSCSPISGHRSVSWYQQTPGQGLQFLFEYFSETQRNKGNFPGRFSGRQFSNSRSEMNVSTLELGDSALYLCASSLDLTVSSYNEQFFGPGTRLTVL.

The chain uses TRBV7-2 and TRBJ2-1; TCRdb reports TRBD2, a call that lacks DNA to check it against. Per germline, CDR1 SGHTA and CDR2 FQGNSA. This CDR3 spans 16 amino acids. This CDR3 is CASSLGASGRGEEQFF.

The chain couples TRBV7-2 to TRBJ2-2; TCRdb calls TRBD2, which cannot be checked without DNA. The CDR3 spans 15 residues. The germline CDR1 and CDR2 sequences are SGHTA and FQGNSA. This chain's CDR3 is CASSSRGSLTGELFF.

The chain is built from TRBV20-1 and TRBJ2-2. The CDR3 has 14 amino acids. CDR1 and CDR2 (germline): DFQATT, SNEGSKA (reference sequence). CDR3 loop: CSARGNSITGELFF.

The CDR3 reads CASSYAADLRNSPLHF. This sequence joins TRBV6-2 or TRBV6-3 and TRBJ1-6. The germline V gene has CDR1 MNHEY and CDR2 SVGEGT. The CDR3 spans 16 residues.

The genes are TRBV5-1 and TRBJ2-3; TCRdb's assignment of TRBD2 cannot be checked, as there is no DNA. CDR1 is SGHRS and CDR2 is YFSETQ in the germline V gene. CDR3 size: 14 residues. The CDR3 loop reads CASSLGAEADTQYF.

The chain joins TRBV19 to TRBJ2-7; checking the TCRdb D call of TRBD1 is not possible without DNA. Germline lookup yields CDR1 LNHDA and CDR2 SQIVND (reference sequence). This CDR3 region has 13 residues. This chain's CDR3 is CASSIRTGNEQYF.

CDR3 loop: CASSLISLGGNTIYF. V is TRBV7-2 and J is TRBJ1-3. Germline-derived CDR1 and CDR2 are SGHTA and FQGNSA. This CDR3 comprises 15 residues.

This sequence joins TRBV20-1 and TRBJ2-1; TCRdb names TRBD1, which stays unverified in the absence of DNA. The CDR3 runs to 12 residues. Germline lookup yields CDR1 DFQATT and CDR2 SNEGSKA (reference sequence). CDR3 protein: CSARRTGDEQFF.

This chain joins TRBV27 and TRBJ2-5; TCRdb returns TRBD1, unconfirmable since there is no DNA. The CDR3 has 13 amino acids. Looked up from germline, CDR1 is MNHEY and CDR2 is SMNVEV (reference sequence). The CDR3 is CASSYRVQETQYF.